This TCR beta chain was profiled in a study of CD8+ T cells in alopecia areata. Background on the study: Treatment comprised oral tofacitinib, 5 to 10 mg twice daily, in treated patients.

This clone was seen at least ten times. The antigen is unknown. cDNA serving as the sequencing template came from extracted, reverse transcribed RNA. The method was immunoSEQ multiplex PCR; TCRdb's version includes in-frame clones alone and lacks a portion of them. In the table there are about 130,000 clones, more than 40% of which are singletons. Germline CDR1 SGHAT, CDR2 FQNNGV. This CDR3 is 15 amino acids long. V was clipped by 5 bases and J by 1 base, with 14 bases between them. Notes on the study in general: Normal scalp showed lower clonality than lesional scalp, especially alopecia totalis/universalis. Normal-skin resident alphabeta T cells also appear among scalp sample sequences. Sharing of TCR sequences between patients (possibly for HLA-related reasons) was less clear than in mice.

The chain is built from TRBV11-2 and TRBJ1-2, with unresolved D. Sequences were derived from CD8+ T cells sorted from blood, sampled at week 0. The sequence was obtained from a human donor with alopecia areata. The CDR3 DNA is TGTGCCAGCAGCCTACTTTTACGGGATAACTATGGCTACACCTTC. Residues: CASSLLLRDNYGYTF.